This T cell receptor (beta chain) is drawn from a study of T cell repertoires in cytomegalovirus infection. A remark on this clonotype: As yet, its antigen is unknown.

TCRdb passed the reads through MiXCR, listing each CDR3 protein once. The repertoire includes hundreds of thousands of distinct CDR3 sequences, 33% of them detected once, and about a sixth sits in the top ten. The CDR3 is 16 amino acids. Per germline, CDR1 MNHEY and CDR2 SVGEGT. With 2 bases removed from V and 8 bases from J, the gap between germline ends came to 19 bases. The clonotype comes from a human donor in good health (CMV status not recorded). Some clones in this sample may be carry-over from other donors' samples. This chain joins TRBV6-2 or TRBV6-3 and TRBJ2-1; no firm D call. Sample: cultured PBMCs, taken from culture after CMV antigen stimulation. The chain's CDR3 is CASSYVGRPGVDEQFF. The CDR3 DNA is TGTGCCAGCAGTTACGTCGGGCGACCAGGTGTCGATGAGCAGTTCTTC.